Listed below are T cell receptor beta chains from one sample, sequenced in a study of shared clonotypes between healthy human individuals. Profiling relied on immunoSEQ multiplex PCR, and the TCRdb table lists in-frame clones only, not all of them. Of 2,500,000 or so clones detected, roughly 93% appear once; the ten largest clones hold about 0.38%. Sequenced input: naive CD4+ T cells from PBMCs. These receptors were taken from a man between 18 and 29 years old in good health. Some clones in this sample may be carry-over from other donors' samples. Each CDR3 is given with its conserved first and last residue. D genes are given only for firm matches. Clone size, where shown, is once, few, many, or a class for clones that have expanded.

v_gene	abundance	d_gene	j_gene	CDR3aa	CDR3nt
TRBV6-8	once	NA	TRBJ2-1	CASSYSRAAGTSYNEQFF	TGTGCCAGCAGTTACTCGAGGGCCGCGGGCACCTCCTACAATGAGCAGTTCTTC
TRBV5-1	NA	NA	TRBJ1-6	CASSPTRQVLNSPLHF	TGCGCCAGCAGCCCAACAAGACAGGTCCTTAATTCACCCCTCCACTTT
TRBV5-4	NA	NA	TRBJ2-7	CASSLERAGQYF	TGTGCCAGCAGCTTGGAAAGGGCGGGGCAGTACTTC
TRBV27	NA	NA	TRBJ2-7	CASSLRGASYEQYF	TGTGCCAGCAGTTTAAGGGGGGCGTCGTACGAGCAGTACTTC
TRBV2	NA	NA	TRBJ1-2	CASSEQGNYGYTF	TGTGCCAGCAGTGAACAGGGCAACTATGGCTACACCTTC
TRBV28	NA	NA	TRBJ2-7	CASSLGLGPYEQYF	TGTGCCAGCAGTTTAGGACTGGGCCCCTACGAGCAGTACTTC
TRBV6-5	NA	TRBD1	TRBJ2-4	CASSPTGWHIQYF	TGTGCCAGCAGTCCGACAGGGTGGCACATTCAGTACTTC
TRBV6-5	NA	TRBD1	TRBJ1-4	CASRRGRANEKLFF	TGTGCCAGCAGAAGGGGGCGGGCTAATGAAAAACTGTTTTTT
TRBV10-3	NA	TRBD2	TRBJ2-7	CAISDPRTSFHEQYF	TGTGCCATCAGTGACCCACGGACTAGCTTCCACGAGCAGTACTTC
TRBV5-1	NA	NA	TRBJ2-3	CASSLERLGTTTDTQYF	TGCGCCAGCAGCTTGGAGAGGCTCGGGACCACCACAGATACGCAGTATTTT
TRBV10-1	NA	NA	TRBJ2-2	CASSESTQPSIRTGELFF	TGCGCCAGCAGTGAGTCGACGCAACCCAGCATTAGAACCGGGGAGCTGTTTTTT
TRBV29-1	NA	NA	TRBJ2-5	CSVAVGNSQETQYF	TGCAGCGTTGCGGTCGGGAATTCCCAAGAGACCCAGTACTTC
TRBV11-3	once	NA	TRBJ2-1	CASSLDSNEQFF	TGTGCCAGCAGCTTAGACAGCAACGAGCAGTTCTTC
TRBV6-5	once	TRBD1	TRBJ2-7	CASSLRQGYEQYF	TGTGCCAGCAGTCTCCGACAGGGCTACGAGCAGTACTTC
TRBV5-1	NA	TRBD1	TRBJ2-7	CASSLPPGQGYSEQYF	TGCGCCAGCAGCTTGCCTCCGGGACAGGGGTACTCCGAGCAGTACTTC
TRBV15	NA	NA	TRBJ1-4	CATSRDSATNEKLFF	TGTGCCACCAGCAGAGACTCTGCAACTAATGAAAAACTGTTTTTT
TRBV10-1	NA	NA	TRBJ2-7	CASSGQITYEQYF	TGCGCCAGCAGTGGACAGATTACCTACGAGCAGTACTTC
TRBV6-1	NA	NA	TRBJ1-2	CASSEAGFYGYTF	TGTGCCAGCAGTGAAGCGGGTTTCTATGGCTACACCTTC
TRBV28	NA	TRBD2	TRBJ2-7	CAITRGANSYEQYF	TGTGCCATCACGCGGGGGGCTAATTCCTACGAGCAGTACTTC
TRBV5-1	NA	TRBD2	TRBJ2-5	CASSRSPPGTSVNQETQYF	TGCGCCAGCAGCAGAAGTCCCCCGGGGACTAGCGTCAACCAAGAGACCCAGTACTTC
TRBV4-2	NA	NA	TRBJ1-2	CASSQTQGYTF	TGTGCCAGCAGCCAAACTCAAGGCTACACCTTC
TRBV14	NA	NA	TRBJ1-1	CASSAQTNTEAFF	TGTGCCAGCAGCGCCCAAACGAACACTGAAGCTTTCTTT
TRBV19	once	TRBD1	TRBJ1-2	CASSIYDRGLRGYTF	TGTGCCAGTAGTATCTACGACAGGGGGCTCAGAGGCTACACCTTC
TRBV5-6	NA	NA	TRBJ2-3	CASSWSRDTQSTYTDTQYF	TGTGCCAGCAGCTGGAGCCGGGACACTCAGAGTACTTACACAGATACGCAGTATTTT
TRBV28	NA	NA	TRBJ1-5	CASSRSGVKGNQPQHF	TGTGCCAGCAGCAGAAGTGGGGTCAAGGGCAATCAGCCCCAGCATTTT
TRBV4-1	NA	TRBD2	TRBJ2-4	CASSQVVGREGKLNIQYF	TGCGCCAGCAGCCAAGTTGTTGGTCGGGAGGGGAAACTAAACATTCAGTACTTC
TRBV7-9	NA	NA	TRBJ2-1	CASSLDRAFGYNEQFF	TGTGCCAGCAGCTTAGATAGGGCCTTTGGGTACAATGAGCAGTTCTTC
TRBV28	NA	TRBD2	TRBJ2-3	CASSPLRSGSPDTQYF	TGTGCCAGCAGCCCTCTCCGGAGCGGGAGCCCAGATACGCAGTATTTT
TRBV4-1	NA	NA	TRBJ2-2	CASGPGLNTGELFF	TGCGCCAGCGGTCCTGGGTTGAACACCGGGGAGCTGTTTTTT
TRBV18	once	NA	TRBJ2-2	CASSPLLADANTGELFF	TGTGCCAGCTCACCACTTTTAGCGGACGCGAACACCGGGGAGCTGTTTTTT
TRBV14	NA	NA	TRBJ2-1	CASSPLTSLSSYNEQFF	TGTGCCAGCAGCCCCCTGACCTCTTTAAGCTCCTACAATGAGCAGTTCTTC
TRBV28	NA	NA	TRBJ2-2	CARTPPGPRDTGELFF	TGTGCCAGAACTCCTCCGGGCCCCAGAGACACCGGGGAGCTGTTTTTT
TRBV2	NA	NA	TRBJ2-5	CAIADSQVETQYF	TGTGCCATCGCGGACTCCCAGGTGGAGACCCAGTACTTC
TRBV7-3	NA	TRBD1	TRBJ2-7	CASSPSRTGTEQYF	TGTGCCAGCAGCCCAAGTAGGACAGGGACCGAGCAGTACTTC
TRBV9	NA	NA	TRBJ2-3	CASSVERTLDTQYF	TGTGCCAGCAGCGTAGAGAGGACATTAGATACGCAGTATTTT
TRBV15	NA	NA	TRBJ2-7	CATSRDLALRAGNYEQYF	TGTGCCACCAGCAGAGATTTGGCCCTCCGGGCGGGGAACTACGAGCAGTACTTC
TRBV29-1	NA	NA	TRBJ1-1	CSVDSQPTGTRSDTEAFF	TGCAGCGTTGACAGTCAGCCTACCGGGACAAGGTCGGACACTGAAGCTTTCTTT
TRBV5-1	NA	NA	TRBJ2-5	CASAAQGAEETQYF	TGCGCCAGCGCAGCCCAAGGCGCGGAAGAGACCCAGTACTTC
TRBV5-1	NA	TRBD1	TRBJ2-7	CASSSGQGLYEQYF	TGCGCCAGCAGCTCGGGACAGGGCTTATACGAGCAGTACTTC
TRBV7-9	NA	TRBD2	TRBJ2-1	CASSFRLAGVEQFF	TGTGCCAGCAGCTTCCGACTAGCGGGAGTTGAGCAGTTCTTC
TRBV6-6	NA	NA	TRBJ1-1	CASSYPTGDAFF	TGTGCCAGCAGTTACCCGACCGGGGACGCTTTCTTT
TRBV5-1	few	TRBD1	TRBJ1-4	CASSLALTGTNEKLFF	TGCGCCAGCAGCTTGGCCTTGACAGGGACTAATGAAAAACTGTTTTTT